This entry lists 15 T cell receptor beta chains sequenced from one sample in a study of T-cell memory formation after mild COVID-19 (dated by TCRdb to the early 2020s). Libraries were prepared through 5' RACE. Sequencing used an Illumina NovaSeq 6000. TCRdb's own reprocessing of the public reads used fastp at Q25 and MiXCR and kept productive beta chains. Entries that share a CDR3 protein sequence are merged under the most common genes and DNA. A total of about 33,000 distinct CDR3 sequences appear in this sample, approximately 21% of them only once. 1.5% of the sample lies in the top ten. The material sequenced was PBMCs or a T cell subset sorted from them (not recorded which). The receptors here all came from an adult who had mild COVID-19 (a few samples of this study predate the infection). The sample titles of this study are shuffled in the database, so cell type and time point are left out.

The V and J genes are TRBV6-5 and TRBJ1-3, with a tentative D call TRBD1 (5 bases). The CDR3 spans 16 residues. The germline V gene has CDR1 MNHEY and CDR2 SVGAGI. The ends were cut back, 8 bases at V and 2 bases at J, with 19 bases in the middle. CDR3 DNA: TGTGCCAGCGCTACAGGACCGTCAGAAACTGGAAACACCATATATTTT. It specifies CASATGPSETGNTIYF.

This clonotype occurred a few times. V gene TRBV7-9 combines with J gene TRBJ2-3; maybe TRBD2 (5 bases). There are 13 residues in the CDR3. Trimming took 11 bases from V and 2 from J, leaving 14 bases between them. Germline lookup yields CDR1 SEHNR and CDR2 FQNEAQ (reference sequence). CDR3 protein: CAVSPGYTDTQYF. The CDR3 DNA is TGTGCCGTCTCGCCGGGGTACACAGATACGCAGTATTTT.

The V gene is TRBV19, the J gene TRBJ1-3; unclear D gene. Germline lookup yields CDR1 LNHDA and CDR2 SQIVND (reference sequence). The ends were cut back, 6 bases at V and 5 bases at J, with 5 bases in the middle. The CDR3 contains 11 residues. The CDR3 loop reads CASRERNTIYF. The CDR3, as DNA: TGTGCCAGTAGAGAACGAAACACCATATATTTT.

Ten or more counts support this clonotype. The rearrangement uses TRBV7-2 and TRBJ2-1, with 11 bases lining up with TRBD2. Germline-derived CDR1 and CDR2 are SGHTA and FQGNSA. This CDR3 has 15 amino acids. The J segment lost 7 bases and the V segment lost 5 bases, leaving 7 bases of the junction unmatched. The CDR3 is CASSPAWTSGNEQFF. The CDR3 nucleotides read TGTGCCAGCAGCCCCGCATGGACTAGCGGGAATGAGCAGTTCTTC.

The V call is TRBV6-1, the J call TRBJ1-2; the match to TRBD1 covers 7 bases. The CDR3 runs 17 residues. Trimming at V came to 3 bases and at J to 0 bases, leaving 10 bases not matched to a gene. Germline V lookup: CDR1 MNHNS, CDR2 SASEGT. CDR3: CASSESQGVPSNYGYTF. In nucleotides, the CDR3 is TGTGCCAGCAGTGAGTCGCAGGGGGTGCCCTCTAACTATGGCTACACCTTC.

In this sample, this clonotype turned up many times. The chain joins TRBV4-3 to TRBJ2-3, with 14 bases fitting TRBD2. Germline CDR1 reads LGHNA; CDR2 reads YSLEER. This CDR3 is 16 amino acids long. V shed 4 bases, J shed 6 bases, and the junction held 6 bases outside the gene matches. The CDR3 coding sequence is TGCGCCAGCAGCCGAGGGACTAGCGGGAGAGCTGATACGCAGTATTTT. Encoded protein: CASSRGTSGRADTQYF.

In its sample, this clonotype ranks as medium-sized (0.01 to 0.1%). The rearrangement uses TRBV7-2 and TRBJ2-3; D is unclear. Trimming removed 0 bases at V and 2 bases at J, with 6 bases between. The CDR3 loop spans 14 amino acids. The germline CDR1 and CDR2 sequences are SGHTA and FQGNSA. As DNA, the CDR3 is TGTGCCAGCAGCTTAGCGCGGATCACAGATACGCAGTATTTT. It is translated as CASSLARITDTQYF.

This clonotype has a count of ten or more. This sequence joins TRBV6-1 and TRBJ2-7, with 9 positions matching TRBD1. Germline V gene lookup returns CDR1 MNHNS and CDR2 SASEGT. V was pared by 1 base and J by 4 bases, with 2 bases of the junction left unmatched. This CDR3 comprises 14 residues. The CDR3 sequence is CASSEDRGRYEQYF. CDR3 sequence (DNA): TGTGCCAGCAGTGAAGACAGGGGGCGGTACGAGCAGTACTTC.

At least ten counts were recorded for this clonotype. CDR3 region: CASSPRGSYYGYTF. Here the CDR3 DNA reads TGTGCCAGCAGTCCCAGGGGGAGCTACTATGGCTACACCTTC. The V and J genes are TRBV12-3 or TRBV12-4 and TRBJ1-2; TRBD1 matches 7 bases. Trimming cost V 5 bases and J 3 bases; bases outside gene matches: 6. The CDR3 covers 14 residues.

This clonotype was detected many times. The chain recombines TRBV5-1 with TRBJ2-7; D possibly corresponds to TRBD1 (6 bases). With 0 bases removed from V and 5 bases from J, the gap between germline ends came to 15 bases. The CDR3 totals 15 residues. Germline loops: CDR1 SGHRS, CDR2 YFSETQ. CDR3 loop: CASSLAAGVTHEQYF. In DNA, the CDR3 is TGCGCCAGCAGCTTGGCCGCAGGGGTCACTCACGAGCAGTACTTC.

This clonotype has ten or more counts. The gene calls are TRBV5-1 and TRBJ1-3; D is ambiguous. The CDR3 is 14 residues long. The ends were cut back, 7 bases at V and 1 base at J, with 12 bases in the middle. CDR1 SGHRS and CDR2 YFSETQ come from the germline V gene. CDR3 in DNA: TGCGCCAGCGCCCTGGGCCCTTCTGGAAACACCATATATTTT. This codes for CASALGPSGNTIYF.

The chain joins TRBV20-1 to TRBJ2-3; 8 bases map to TRBD2. This CDR3 is built from 14 residues. V shed 8 bases, J shed 2 bases, and the junction held 9 bases outside the gene matches. From germline, CDR1 is DFQATT and CDR2 SNEGSKA (reference sequence). The CDR3 sequence: CSPSGGGNTDTQYF. CDR3 nucleotides: TGCAGTCCTTCCGGGGGGGGAAACACAGATACGCAGTATTTT.

This clonotype was observed many times. The chain employs TRBV6-5 and TRBJ1-1, with a possible D match to TRBD1 (6 bases). Germline CDR1 and CDR2: MNHEY and SVGAGI. CDR3 length: 15 amino acids. V lost 2 bases to trimming and J lost 2 bases, with 12 bases between them. In nucleotides, the CDR3 is TGTGCCAGCAGTTACAGGGGGTTCGGAAACACTGAAGCTTTCTTT. It codes for CASSYRGFGNTEAFF.

In its sample, this clonotype was seen many times. This chain connects TRBV5-6 to TRBJ2-5; possible D gene TRBD2, 5 bases. Germline lookup yields CDR1 SGHDT and CDR2 YYEEEE. V lost 0 bases, J lost 4 bases, and 16 bases lay in between. This CDR3 contains 16 residues. The DNA for the CDR3 is TGTGCCAGCAGCTTGGTTAAAAGCCCTGGGAGAGAGACCCAGTACTTC. This codes for CASSLVKSPGRETQYF.

V usage is TRBV7-2 and J usage is TRBJ1-2, with D unresolved. The length of the CDR3 is 14 residues. V gave up 4 bases and J gave up 4 bases, with 13 bases separating them. Germline CDR1 reads SGHTA; CDR2 reads FQGNSA. CDR3 nucleotides: TGTGCCAGCAGCTCTCTGCTGGACCTCTATGGCTACACCTTC. Translation gives CASSSLLDLYGYTF.